The subject of this entry is one TCR beta chain. The data belong to a study of blood T cell repertoires in COVID-19. About the research overall: Spain, Italy and the United States supplied samples that represented acute and convalescent COVID-19. PBMCs, B-cell-depleted T cells, or T cells provided the cDNA or gDNA that made up the material.

Seattle researchers signed up patients amid active infection and tracked them longitudinally. Germline assignment: CDR1 SGDLS and CDR2 YYNGEE. V trimming: 0 bases; J trimming: 10 bases; junction bases outside the gene matches: 4. This CDR3 is 15 amino acids long. In the study's own analysis: The authors estimated nucleated cell counts from reference gene primer amplification. Measured with immunoSEQ multiplex PCR; TCRdb has only the in-frame clones, and not every one. V and J calls and clone size are given by that table; D and trimming were obtained from the DNA. The repertoire holds some 320,000 clones, with around 92% as singletons.

The sequencing sample was made of peripheral blood. This sequence originates from a woman aged 30 to 39 with COVID-19, enrolled during active disease. The genes are TRBV9 and TRBJ1-6, with TRBD1 identical over 10 bases. The CDR3 region has the DNA TGTGCCAGCAGCGTAGGGACAGGGGGGGGCTCACCCCTCCACTTT. Protein sequence: CASSVGTGGGSPLHF.